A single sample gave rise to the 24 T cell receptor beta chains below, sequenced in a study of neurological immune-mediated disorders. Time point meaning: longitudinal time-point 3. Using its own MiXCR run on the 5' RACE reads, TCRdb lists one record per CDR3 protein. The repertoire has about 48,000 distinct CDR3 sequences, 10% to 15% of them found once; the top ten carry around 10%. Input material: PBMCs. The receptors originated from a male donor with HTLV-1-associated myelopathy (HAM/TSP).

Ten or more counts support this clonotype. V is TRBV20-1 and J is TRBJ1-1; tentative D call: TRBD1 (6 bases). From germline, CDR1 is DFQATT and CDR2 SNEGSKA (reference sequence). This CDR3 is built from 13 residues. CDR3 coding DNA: TGCAGCCTGAGGGCCAGGGGGAACACTGAAGCTTTCTTT. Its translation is CSLRARGNTEAFF.

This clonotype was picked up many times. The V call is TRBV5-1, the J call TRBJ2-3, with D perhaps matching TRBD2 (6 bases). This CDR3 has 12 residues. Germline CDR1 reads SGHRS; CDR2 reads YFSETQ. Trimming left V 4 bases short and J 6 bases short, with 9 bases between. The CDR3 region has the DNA TGCGCCAGCAGCGCGAGCGGGGATACGCAGTATTTT. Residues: CASSASGDTQYF.

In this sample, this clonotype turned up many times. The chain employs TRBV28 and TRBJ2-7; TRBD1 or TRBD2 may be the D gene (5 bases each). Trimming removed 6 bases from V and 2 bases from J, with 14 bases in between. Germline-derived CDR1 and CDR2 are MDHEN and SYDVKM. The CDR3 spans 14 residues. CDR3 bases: TGTGCCAGCAGCCAACCCGGGACCGCCTACGAGCAGTACTTC. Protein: CASSQPGTAYEQYF. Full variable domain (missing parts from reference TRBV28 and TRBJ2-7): DVKVTQSSRYLVKRTGEKVFLECVQDMDHENMFWYRQDPGLGLRLIYFSYDVKMKEKGDIPEGYSVSREKKERFSLILESASTNQTSMYLCASSQPGTAYEQYFGPGTRLTVT.

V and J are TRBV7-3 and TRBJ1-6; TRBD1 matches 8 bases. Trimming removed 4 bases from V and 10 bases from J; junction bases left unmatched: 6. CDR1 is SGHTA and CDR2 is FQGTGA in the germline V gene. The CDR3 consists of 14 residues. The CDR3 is CASSSTGARSPLHF. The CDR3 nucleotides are TGTGCCAGCAGCTCGACAGGGGCAAGGTCACCCCTCCACTTT. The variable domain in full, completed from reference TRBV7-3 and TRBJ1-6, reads GAGVSQTPSNKVTEKGKYVELRCDPISGHTALYWYRQSLGQGPEFLIYFQGTGAADDSGLPNDRFFAVRPEGSVSTLKIQRTERGDSAVYLCASSSTGARSPLHFGNGTRLTVT.

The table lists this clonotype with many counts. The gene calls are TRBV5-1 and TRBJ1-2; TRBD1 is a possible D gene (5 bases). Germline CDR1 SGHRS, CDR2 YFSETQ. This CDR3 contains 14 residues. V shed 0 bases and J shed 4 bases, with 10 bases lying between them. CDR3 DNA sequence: TGCGCCAGCAGCTTGGGGCAGGGCGGCTATGGCTACACCTTC. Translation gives CASSLGQGGYGYTF.

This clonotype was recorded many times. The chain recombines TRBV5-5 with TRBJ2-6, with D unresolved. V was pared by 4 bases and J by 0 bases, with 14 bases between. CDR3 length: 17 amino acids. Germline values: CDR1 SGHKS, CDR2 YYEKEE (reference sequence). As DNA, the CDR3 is TGTGCCAGCAGCCCCGCGGCAGGCACCTCTGGGGCCAACGTCCTGACTTTC. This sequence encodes CASSPAAGTSGANVLTF.

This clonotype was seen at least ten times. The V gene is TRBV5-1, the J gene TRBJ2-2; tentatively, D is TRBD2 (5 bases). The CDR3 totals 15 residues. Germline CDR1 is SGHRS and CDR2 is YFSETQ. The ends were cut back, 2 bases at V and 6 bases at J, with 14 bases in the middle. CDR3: CASSFLDGESGELFF. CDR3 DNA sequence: TGCGCCAGCAGCTTTTTGGACGGGGAGTCCGGGGAGCTGTTTTTT.

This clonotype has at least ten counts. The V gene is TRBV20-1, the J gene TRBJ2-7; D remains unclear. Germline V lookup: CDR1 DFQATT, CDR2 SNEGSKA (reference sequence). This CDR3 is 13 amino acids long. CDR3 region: CFALSDFSYEQYF. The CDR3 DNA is TGCTTTGCCCTCAGCGATTTCTCCTACGAGCAGTACTTC.

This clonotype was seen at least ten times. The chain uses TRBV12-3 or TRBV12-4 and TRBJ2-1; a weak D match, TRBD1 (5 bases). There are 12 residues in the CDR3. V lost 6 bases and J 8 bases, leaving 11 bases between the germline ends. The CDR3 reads CASRDISHEQFF. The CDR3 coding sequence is TGTGCCAGCAGGGACATTAGCCATGAGCAGTTCTTC.

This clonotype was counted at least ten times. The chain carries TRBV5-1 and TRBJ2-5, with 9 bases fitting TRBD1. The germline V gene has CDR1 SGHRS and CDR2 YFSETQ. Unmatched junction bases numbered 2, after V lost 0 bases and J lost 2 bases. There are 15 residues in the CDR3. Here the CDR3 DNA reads TGCGCCAGCAGCTTGGCCGGGACAGGGCAAGAGACCCAGTACTTC. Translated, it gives CASSLAGTGQETQYF.

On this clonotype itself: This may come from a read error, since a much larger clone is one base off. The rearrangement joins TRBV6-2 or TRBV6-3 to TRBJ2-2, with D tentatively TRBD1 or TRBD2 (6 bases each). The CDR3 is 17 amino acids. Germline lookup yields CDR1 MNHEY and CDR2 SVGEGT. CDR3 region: CANSFPGDKAGTGELFF. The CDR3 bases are TGTGCCAACAGTTTCCCGGGGGACAAAGCAGGCACCGGGGAGCTGTTTTTT.

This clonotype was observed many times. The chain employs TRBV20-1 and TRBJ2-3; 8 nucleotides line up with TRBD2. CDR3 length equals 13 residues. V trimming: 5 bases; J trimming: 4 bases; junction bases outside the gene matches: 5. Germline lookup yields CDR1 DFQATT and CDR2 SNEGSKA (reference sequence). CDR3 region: CSARGGGPDTQYF. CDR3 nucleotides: TGCAGTGCTCGGGGGGGCGGTCCAGATACGCAGTATTTT.

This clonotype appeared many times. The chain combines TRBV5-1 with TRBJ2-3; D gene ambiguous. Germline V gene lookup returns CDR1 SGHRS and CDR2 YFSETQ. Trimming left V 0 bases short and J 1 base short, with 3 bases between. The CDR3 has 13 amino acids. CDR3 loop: CASSLVGTDTQYF. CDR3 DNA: TGCGCCAGCAGCTTGGTGGGCACAGATACGCAGTATTTT.

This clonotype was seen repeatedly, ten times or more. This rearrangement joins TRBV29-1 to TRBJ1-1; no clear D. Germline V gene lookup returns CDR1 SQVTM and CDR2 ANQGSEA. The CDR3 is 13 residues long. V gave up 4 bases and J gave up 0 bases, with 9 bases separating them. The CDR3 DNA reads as TGCAGCGTTGCACCGTTCATGAACACTGAAGCTTTCTTT. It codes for CSVAPFMNTEAFF.

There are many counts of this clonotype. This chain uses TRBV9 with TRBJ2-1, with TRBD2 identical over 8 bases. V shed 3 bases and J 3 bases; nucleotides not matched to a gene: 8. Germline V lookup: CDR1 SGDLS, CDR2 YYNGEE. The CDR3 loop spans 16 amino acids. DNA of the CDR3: TGTGCCAGCAGCGGACTGCGGGGGGCTAACTACAATGAGCAGTTCTTC. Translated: CASSGLRGANYNEQFF.

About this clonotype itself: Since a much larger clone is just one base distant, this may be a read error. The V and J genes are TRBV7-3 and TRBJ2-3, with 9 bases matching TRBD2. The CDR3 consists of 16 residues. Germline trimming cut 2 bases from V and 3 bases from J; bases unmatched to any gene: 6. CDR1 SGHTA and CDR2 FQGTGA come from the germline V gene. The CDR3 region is CASSLQGSGGTDTQYF. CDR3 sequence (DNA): TGTGCCAGCAGCTTACAGGGTAGCGGGGGTACAGATACGCAGTATTTT.

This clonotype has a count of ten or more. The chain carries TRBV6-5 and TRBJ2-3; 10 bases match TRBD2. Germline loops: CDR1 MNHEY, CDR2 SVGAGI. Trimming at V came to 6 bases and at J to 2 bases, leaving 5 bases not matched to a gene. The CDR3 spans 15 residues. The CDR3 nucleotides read TGTGCCAGCAGCGATAGCGGGGGGAACACAGATACGCAGTATTTT. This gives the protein CASSDSGGNTDTQYF.

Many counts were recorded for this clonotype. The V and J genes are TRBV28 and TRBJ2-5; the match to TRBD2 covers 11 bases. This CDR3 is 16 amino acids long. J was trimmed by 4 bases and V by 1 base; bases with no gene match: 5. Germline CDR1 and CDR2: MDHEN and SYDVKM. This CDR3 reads CASSLSLLAGVETQYF. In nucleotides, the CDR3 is TGTGCCAGCAGTTTATCCTTACTAGCGGGGGTAGAGACCCAGTACTTC.

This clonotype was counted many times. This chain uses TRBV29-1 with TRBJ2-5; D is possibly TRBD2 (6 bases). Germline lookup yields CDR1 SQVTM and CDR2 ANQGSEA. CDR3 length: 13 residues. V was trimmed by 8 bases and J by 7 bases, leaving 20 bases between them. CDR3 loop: CSLSESGWGTQYF. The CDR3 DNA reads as TGCAGCCTTTCTGAAAGCGGGTGGGGGACCCAGTACTTC.

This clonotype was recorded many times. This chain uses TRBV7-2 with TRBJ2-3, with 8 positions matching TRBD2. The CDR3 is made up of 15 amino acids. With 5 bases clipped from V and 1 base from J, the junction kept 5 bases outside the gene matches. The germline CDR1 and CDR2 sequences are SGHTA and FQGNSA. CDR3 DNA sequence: TGTGCCAGCAGCGAACGGGGGGGCGGCACAGATACGCAGTATTTT. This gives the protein CASSERGGGTDTQYF.

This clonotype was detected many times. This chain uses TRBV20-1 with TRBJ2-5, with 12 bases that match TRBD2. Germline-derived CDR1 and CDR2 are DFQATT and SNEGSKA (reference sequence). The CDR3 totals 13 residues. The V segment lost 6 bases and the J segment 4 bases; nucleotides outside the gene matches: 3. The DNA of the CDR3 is TGCAGTGCGAAGGGACTAGCGGGAGAGACCCAGTACTTC. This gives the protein CSAKGLAGETQYF.

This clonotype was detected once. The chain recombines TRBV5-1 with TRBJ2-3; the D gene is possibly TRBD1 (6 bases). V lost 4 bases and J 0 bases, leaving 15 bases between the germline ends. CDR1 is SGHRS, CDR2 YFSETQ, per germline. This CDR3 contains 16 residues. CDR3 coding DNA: TGCGCCAGCAGCCTCTCAACAGGGTTGAGCACAGATACGCAGTATTTT. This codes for CASSLSTGLSTDTQYF.

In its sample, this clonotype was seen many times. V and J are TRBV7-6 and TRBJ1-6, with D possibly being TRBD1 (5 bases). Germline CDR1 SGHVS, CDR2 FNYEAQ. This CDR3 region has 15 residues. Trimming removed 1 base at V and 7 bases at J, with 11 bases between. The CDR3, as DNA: TGTGCCAGCAGCTTAGTCGGGGCGGGGAATTCACCCCTCCACTTT. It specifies CASSLVGAGNSPLHF.

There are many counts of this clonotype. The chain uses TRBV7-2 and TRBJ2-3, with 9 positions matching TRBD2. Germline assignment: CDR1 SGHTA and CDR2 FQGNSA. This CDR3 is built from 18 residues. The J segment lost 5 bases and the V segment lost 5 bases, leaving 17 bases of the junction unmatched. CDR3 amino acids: CASSPAGMRGGRGDTQYF. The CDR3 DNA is TGTGCCAGCAGCCCCGCGGGTATGCGGGGGGGTAGGGGAGATACGCAGTATTTT.